This TCR beta chain was recorded in a study of a mutant IDH1 vaccine in newly diagnosed glioma. Study at large: Vaccines were first given 4-6 weeks after radiotherapy alone, or with temozolomide cycles. Beforehand, treatment had been radiotherapy, temozolomide, or both; the majority received both.

This clone appeared a few times. The antigen remains undetermined. Study-wide results and limits: Pseudoprogression appeared independent of alterations in top peripheral clonotypes.

CDR1 is ENHRY and CDR2 is SYGVKD in the germline V gene. The V segment lost 10 bases and the J segment 0 bases; nucleotides outside the gene matches: 9. The CDR3 is made up of 15 amino acids. The repertoire was sequenced with immunoSEQ multiplex PCR; TCRdb's copy has only in-frame clones and lacks some. Seen here are approximately 50,000 clones, around 80% observed once, and the top ten hold about 7%. This sample's time point: week 35, safety follow-up. Every vaccination contained 300 ug of the mutant IDH1 20-mer peptide and was paired with topical imiquimod. The receptor was derived from a man aged 40-49 years with glioma. The gene calls are TRBV10-3 and TRBJ2-4, with 7 nucleotides matching TRBD1. The sample in question was PBMCs, obtained from a glioma patient whose treatment included an IDH1 peptide vaccine. The CDR3 bases are TGTGCCACCCGGGACAGACCCCTAGCCAAAAACATTCAGTACTTC. Amino acid sequence: CATRDRPLAKNIQYF.